Below are 30 T cell receptor beta chains sequenced from a single sample in a study of molecular identifiers for immune sequencing clone quantification. TCRdb re-derived calls from the PCR reads in MiXCR, one entry per CDR3 protein. The sample has about half a million distinct CDR3 sequences, around 23% seen once. The sequenced sample consisted of naive CD8+ T cells from blood, with Jurkat cell RNA spiked in. The subset: FACS-sorted CD8+CD4-CCR7+CD45RA+ naive T cells. These receptors all come from a human donor in good health. Some libraries in this study had Jurkat cell RNA spiked in.

As concerns this clonotype: The junction departs from germline at one end; a sequencing error may be responsible. The genes are TRBV7-7 and TRBJ2-3; 8 bases are shared with TRBD2. Per germline, CDR1 SSHAT and CDR2 FNYEAQ (reference sequence). This CDR3 has 16 residues. Here the CDR3 DNA reads TGTGCTAGCAGCCCATTCAAAGCGGGGGTAGCAGATACGCAGTATTTT. Protein sequence: CASSPFKAGVADTQYF.

This chain links TRBV30 with TRBJ1-2; TRBD1 matches 8 bases. Germline V gene lookup returns CDR1 GTSNPN and CDR2 SVGIG (reference sequence). Trimming removed 4 bases from V and 8 bases from J; junction bases left unmatched: 6. The CDR3 totals 12 residues. The CDR3 region is CAWNPGGWGYTF. CDR3 bases: TGTGCCTGGAACCCAGGGGGCTGGGGCTACACCTTC.

This clonotype occurred many times. This chain links TRBV14 with TRBJ2-3, with unresolved D. Germline V CDR1 and CDR2: SGHDN, FVKESK. Trimming removed 4 bases from V and 3 bases from J, with 11 bases in between. CDR3 length equals 14 residues. DNA of the CDR3: TGTGCCAGCAGCCTCGAAGATCCTACAGATACGCAGTATTTT. This translates into CASSLEDPTDTQYF.

This clonotype was counted a few times. This sequence joins TRBV12-3 or TRBV12-4 and TRBJ1-6, with a tentative D call TRBD1 (6 bases). The CDR3 has 15 residues. V lost 5 bases and J lost 0, with 8 bases in between. DNA for the CDR3: TGTGCCAGCAGTGGGGGGCTCTCCTATAATTCACCCCTCCACTTT. Translating gives CASSGGLSYNSPLHF.

There are a few counts of this clonotype. The chain carries TRBV6-6 and TRBJ2-7, with 7 nucleotides matching TRBD1. Looked up from germline, CDR1 is MNHNY and CDR2 is SVGAGI (reference sequence). The CDR3 is 15 amino acids. With 3 bases clipped from V and 2 bases from J, the junction kept 7 bases outside the gene matches. CDR3 sequence (DNA): TGTGCCAGCAGTTATTCGACAGGGTCCGCCTACGAGCAGTACTTC. Translating it yields CASSYSTGSAYEQYF.

This clonotype was counted ten times or more. The gene calls are TRBV2 and TRBJ2-7; 15 nucleotides align to TRBD2. Germline V CDR1 and CDR2: SNHLY, FYNNEI. Trimming took 8 bases from V and 3 from J; bases not matched to a gene: 8. The CDR3 length is 16 residues. CDR3 nucleotides: TGTGCCAGCGGCCCGGGACTAGCGGGGGGCATCTACGAGCAGTACTTC. It specifies CASGPGLAGGIYEQYF.

The chain is built from TRBV4-3 and TRBJ2-3; D remains unclear. CDR1 is LGHNA and CDR2 is YSLEER in the germline V gene. This CDR3 has 15 residues. Trimming removed 0 bases from V and 0 bases from J, with 7 bases in between. CDR3 loop: CASSQEPLSTDTQYF. For the CDR3, the DNA is TGCGCCAGCAGCCAAGAACCGCTTAGCACAGATACGCAGTATTTT.

Many counts were recorded for this clonotype. This chain uses TRBV6-5 with TRBJ2-7, with a weak D call TRBD2 (6 bases). The V and J ends lost 4 bases and 0 bases respectively, with 13 bases between them. CDR3 length: 15 residues. Germline values: CDR1 MNHEY, CDR2 SVGAGI. CDR3: CASSFAPSASYEQYF. CDR3 DNA: TGTGCCAGCAGTTTCGCGCCTAGCGCCTCCTACGAGCAGTACTTC.

The chain employs TRBV7-2 and TRBJ2-7, with D perhaps TRBD1 (5 bases). The CDR3 contains 15 residues. Trimming left V 1 base short and J 2 bases short, with 12 bases between. CDR1 and CDR2 (germline): SGHTA, FQGNSA. CDR3 in amino acids: CASSLDVGRAYEQYF. CDR3 DNA: TGTGCCAGCAGCTTAGACGTGGGCAGGGCCTACGAGCAGTACTTC.

The table lists this clonotype with many counts. The chain has TRBV2 and TRBJ2-4; D possibly uses TRBD1 or TRBD2 (5 bases each). V shed 5 bases and J shed 0 bases, with 11 bases lying between them. This CDR3 comprises 15 residues. Germline V gene data show CDR1 as SNHLY and CDR2 as FYNNEI. The CDR3, as DNA: TGTGCCAGCAGTTGGGACGGCGTAGCCAAAAACATTCAGTACTTC. The encoded protein is CASSWDGVAKNIQYF.

This clonotype was seen a few times. The chain employs TRBV12-3 or TRBV12-4 and TRBJ1-3; 7 bases map to TRBD1. This CDR3 is 14 amino acids long. V shed 2 bases, J shed 4 bases, and the junction held 2 bases outside the gene matches. CDR3 region: CASSLYRGGNTIYF. CDR3 sequence (DNA): TGTGCCAGCAGTTTATACAGGGGAGGAAACACCATATATTTT.

This clonotype was seen a few times. The chain carries TRBV20-1 and TRBJ1-2, with D unresolved. Per the germline V gene, CDR1 is DFQATT and CDR2 is SNEGSKA (reference sequence). The CDR3 is made up of 13 amino acids. V shed 6 bases and J shed 4 bases, with 15 bases lying between them. CDR3 sequence (DNA): TGCAGTGCCTACGACAAAGGGCCCTATGGCTACACCTTC. This sequence encodes CSAYDKGPYGYTF.

A note on this clonotype: This may be a read error: a much more frequent sequence differs by one nucleotide. The V gene is TRBV7-6, the J gene TRBJ2-3; D is perhaps TRBD1 (6 bases). This CDR3 comprises 16 residues. With 8 bases removed from V and 2 bases from J, the gap between germline ends came to 20 bases. CDR1 and CDR2 from the germline V gene are SGHVS and FNYEAQ. The CDR3 sequence: CASGPHPGADTDTQYF. CDR3 coding DNA: TGTGCCAGCGGCCCTCACCCAGGGGCTGACACAGATACGCAGTATTTT. The variable domain in full, with the rest retrieved from reference TRBV7-6 and TRBJ2-3, is GAGVSQSPRYKVTKRGQDVALRCDPISGHVSLYWYRQALGQGPEFLTYFNYEAQQDKSGLPNDRFSAERPEGSISTLTIQRTEQRDSAMYRCASGPHPGADTDTQYFGPGTRLTVL.

This clonotype has a handful of counts. This sequence joins TRBV11-3 and TRBJ2-1; tentative D call: TRBD2 (6 bases). V gave up 1 base and J gave up 7 bases, with 11 bases separating them. Germline CDR1 reads SGHNT; CDR2 reads YENEEA. The CDR3 extends over 14 amino acids. The DNA for the CDR3 is TGTGCCAGCAGCTTAGCCCTAGCGCCGAATGAGCAGTTCTTC. It encodes CASSLALAPNEQFF.

This clonotype was picked up many times. V and J are TRBV29-1 and TRBJ2-5; 15 nucleotides agree with TRBD2. This CDR3 has 16 residues. Germline V gene lookup returns CDR1 SQVTM and CDR2 ANQGSEA. The V gene end was trimmed by 3 bases and the J gene end by 2 bases; junction bases not matched to a gene: 4. The CDR3 loop is CSVDGLAGGPQETQYF. The CDR3 DNA is TGCAGCGTTGATGGACTAGCGGGAGGGCCTCAAGAGACCCAGTACTTC.

V gene TRBV3-1 combines with J gene TRBJ2-5; D unclear. Trimming shortened V by 0 bases and J by 5 bases, and 10 bases separated the two germline ends. From germline, CDR1 is LGHDT and CDR2 YNNKEL (reference sequence). This CDR3 spans 14 amino acids. The CDR3, as DNA: TGTGCCAGCAGCCAAGAGGCGGAGTTCGAGACCCAGTACTTC. Protein: CASSQEAEFETQYF.

V is TRBV10-1 and J is TRBJ1-1; D gene unclear. V lost 0 bases, J lost 1 base, and 6 bases lay in between. This CDR3 spans 14 amino acids. From germline, CDR1 is WNHNN and CDR2 SYGVQD (reference sequence). CDR3 loop: CASSESFGNTEAFF. CDR3 DNA: TGCGCCAGCAGTGAGTCGTTTGGGAACACTGAAGCTTTCTTT.

This clonotype showed up many times. The chain carries TRBV5-1 and TRBJ2-7; TRBD1 might be the D (6 bases). Trimming took 2 bases from V and 5 from J, leaving 14 bases between them. Germline values: CDR1 SGHRS, CDR2 YFSETQ. The CDR3 is 14 residues long. The CDR3 DNA sequence: TGCGCCAGCAGCTTCACAGGGCTCCCCGACGAGCAGTACTTC. Its translation is CASSFTGLPDEQYF.

A word on this clonotype: This may arise from a read error, as a much more abundant clone is one base away. V is TRBV7-9 and J is TRBJ2-5; 10 bases match TRBD1. The V gene's germline CDR1 is SEHNR and CDR2 FQNEAQ (reference sequence). This CDR3 spans 15 amino acids. The junction had 9 bases not matched to a gene; V was cut back by 7 bases and J by 4 bases. The CDR3 sequence is CASNSTDRGRETQYF. CDR3 in DNA: TGTGCCAGCAACTCCACCGACAGGGGGCGAGAGACCCAGTACTTC.

This rearrangement joins TRBV12-3 or TRBV12-4 to TRBJ2-5; D is possibly TRBD2 (5 bases). This CDR3 is 14 amino acids long. The CDR3 nucleotides are TGTGCTACCGCCCGAGTAGCGAATCAAGAGACCCAGTACTTC. As protein: CATARVANQETQYF.

The sample holds a few counts of this clonotype. The V and J genes are TRBV6-2 or TRBV6-3 and TRBJ2-7; perhaps TRBD1 as D (5 bases). Trimming removed 10 bases at V and 2 bases at J, with 15 bases between. Germline V gene data show CDR1 as MNHEY and CDR2 as SVGEGT. This CDR3 has 13 amino acids. The CDR3 DNA follows: TGTGCCATCCAGGGATTATCAGCCTACGAGCAGTACTTC. It specifies CAIQGLSAYEQYF.

This clonotype was seen only a few times. The chain couples TRBV30 to TRBJ2-6; the D gene is possibly TRBD2 (5 bases). CDR1 is GTSNPN, CDR2 SVGIG, per germline (reference sequence). The V end lost 4 bases, the J end lost 4 bases, and 8 bases lay between the germline ends. This CDR3 region has 13 residues. For the CDR3, the DNA is TGTGCCTGGACGCCGGGGGGGGCCAACGTCCTGACTTTC. Encoded protein: CAWTPGGANVLTF.

This clonotype came up a few times. The chain employs TRBV30 and TRBJ2-1, with TRBD1 matching over 8 bases. Trimming removed 6 bases from V and 0 bases from J; junction bases left unmatched: 7. This CDR3 region has 15 residues. Looked up from germline, CDR1 is GTSNPN and CDR2 is SVGIG (reference sequence). CDR3 bases: TGTGCCTGCCAGGGACAGGAAAGCTCCTACAATGAGCAGTTCTTC. Protein: CACQGQESSYNEQFF.

V usage is TRBV20-1 and J usage is TRBJ2-3, with D uncertain. Germline CDR1 is DFQATT and CDR2 is SNEGSKA (reference sequence). The germline V and J ends were trimmed by 0 bases and 1 base, with 14 bases remaining between them. The length of the CDR3 is 16 residues. The CDR3 loop reads CSARDPGGIGTDTQYF. CDR3 nucleotide sequence: TGCAGTGCTAGAGATCCGGGCGGAATAGGCACAGATACGCAGTATTTT.

This clonotype was detected only a few times. The DNA for the CDR3 is TGCAGTGCTATTTTTCTCAGCGTAAGCACAGATACGCAGTATTTT. Translated: CSAIFLSVSTDTQYF. The V call is TRBV20-1, the J call TRBJ2-3, with D unclear. CDR1 is DFQATT and CDR2 is SNEGSKA in the germline V gene (reference sequence). The CDR3 extends over 15 amino acids. Trimming removed 4 bases from V and 0 bases from J, with 14 bases in between.

In regard to this clonotype: At one end the junction does not follow the germline gene, possibly because of a read error. The chain links TRBV12-3 or TRBV12-4 to TRBJ2-3; maybe TRBD2 (5 bases). The CDR3 is 15 residues long. As DNA, the CDR3 is TGTGCCAGCAGTCTAGCAGCCAAGAGCACAGATACGCAGTGTTTT. This codes for CASSLAAKSTDTQCF.

The count of this clonotype is one. V gene TRBV28 combines with J gene TRBJ2-1; D unclear. Trimming stripped 8 bases from V and 0 bases from J, with 14 bases between. The CDR3 spans 15 residues. CDR1 is MDHEN, CDR2 SYDVKM, per germline. The CDR3 DNA follows: TGTGCCAGCGGACCCACGGGCATCTCCTACAATGAGCAGTTCTTC. This gives the protein CASGPTGISYNEQFF. Full variable domain (missing parts from reference TRBV28 and TRBJ2-1): DVKVTQSSRYLVKRTGEKVFLECVQDMDHENMFWYRQDPGLGLRLIYFSYDVKMKEKGDIPEGYSVSREKKERFSLILESASTNQTSMYLCASGPTGISYNEQFFGPGTRLTVL.

This clonotype was found many times. The V call is TRBV25-1, the J call TRBJ2-5; D gene uncertain. The CDR3 length is 13 residues. With 6 bases removed from V and 0 bases from J, the gap between germline ends came to 8 bases. Germline V gene lookup returns CDR1 MGHDK and CDR2 SYGVNS. The CDR3 protein is CASRDAYQETQYF. Written as DNA, the CDR3 is TGTGCCAGCAGGGACGCGTACCAAGAGACCCAGTACTTC.

A few counts support this clonotype. This rearrangement joins TRBV9 to TRBJ1-2, with D perhaps matching TRBD1 (6 bases). The germline CDR1 and CDR2 sequences are SGDLS and YYNGEE. The CDR3 spans 17 residues. The V and J ends lost 3 bases and 3 bases respectively, with 21 bases between them. The CDR3 DNA sequence: TGTGCCAGCAGCGCTTCCGGGACCCCGGGGGGCGACTATGGCTACACCTTC. Its translation: CASSASGTPGGDYGYTF.

This clonotype appeared a single time. The chain carries TRBV7-9 and TRBJ1-2, with 10 bases that match TRBD1. Trimming cost V 8 bases and J 4 bases; bases outside gene matches: 10. CDR1 SEHNR and CDR2 FQNEAQ come from the germline V gene (reference sequence). This CDR3 spans 15 amino acids. CDR3 DNA: TGTGCCAGCCGAAAGGGGACAGGGGCTAGCTATGGCTACACCTTC. Protein: CASRKGTGASYGYTF.